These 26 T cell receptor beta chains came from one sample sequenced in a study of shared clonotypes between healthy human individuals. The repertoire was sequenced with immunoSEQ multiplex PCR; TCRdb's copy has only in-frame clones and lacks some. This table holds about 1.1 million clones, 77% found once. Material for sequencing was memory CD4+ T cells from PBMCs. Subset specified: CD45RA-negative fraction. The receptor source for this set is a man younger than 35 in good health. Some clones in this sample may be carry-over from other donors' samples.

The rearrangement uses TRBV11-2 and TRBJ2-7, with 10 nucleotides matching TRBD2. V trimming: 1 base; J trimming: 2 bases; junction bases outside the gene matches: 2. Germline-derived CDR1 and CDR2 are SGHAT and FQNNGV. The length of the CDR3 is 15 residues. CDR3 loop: CASSLVLAGAYEQYF. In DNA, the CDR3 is TGTGCCAGCAGCTTAGTCCTAGCGGGAGCCTACGAGCAGTACTTC.

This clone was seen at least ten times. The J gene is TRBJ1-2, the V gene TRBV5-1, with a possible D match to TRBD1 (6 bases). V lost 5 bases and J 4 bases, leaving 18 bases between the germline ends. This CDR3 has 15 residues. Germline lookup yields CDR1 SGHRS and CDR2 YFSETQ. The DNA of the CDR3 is TGCGCCAGCAGTAGGGGGGACCCTCCGCGCTATGGCTACACCTTC. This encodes CASSRGDPPRYGYTF.

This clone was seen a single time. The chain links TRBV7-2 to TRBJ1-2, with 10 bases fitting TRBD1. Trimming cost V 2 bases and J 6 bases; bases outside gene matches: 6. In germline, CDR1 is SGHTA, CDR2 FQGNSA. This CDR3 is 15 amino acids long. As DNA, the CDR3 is TGTGCCAGCAGCTTACAATCCGGGACAGGGGATGGCTACACCTTC. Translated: CASSLQSGTGDGYTF.

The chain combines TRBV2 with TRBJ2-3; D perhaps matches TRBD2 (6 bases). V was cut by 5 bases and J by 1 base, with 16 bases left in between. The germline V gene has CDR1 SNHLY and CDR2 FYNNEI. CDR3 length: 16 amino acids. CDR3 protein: CASSFLGGGGTDTQYF. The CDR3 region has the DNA TGTGCCAGCAGTTTCCTAGGAGGAGGGGGCACAGATACGCAGTATTTT. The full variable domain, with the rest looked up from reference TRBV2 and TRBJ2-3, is EPEVTQTPSHQVTQMGQEVILRCVPISNHLYFYWYRQILGQKVEFLVSFYNNEISEKSEIFDDQFSVERPDGSNFTLKIRSTKLEDSAMYFCASSFLGGGGTDTQYFGPGTRLTVL.

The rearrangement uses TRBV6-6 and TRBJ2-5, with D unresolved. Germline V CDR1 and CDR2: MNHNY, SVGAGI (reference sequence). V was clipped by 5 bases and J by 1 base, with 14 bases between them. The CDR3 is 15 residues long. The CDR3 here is CASSPTWTAQETQYF. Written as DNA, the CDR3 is TGTGCCAGCAGTCCCACCTGGACGGCCCAAGAGACCCAGTACTTC.

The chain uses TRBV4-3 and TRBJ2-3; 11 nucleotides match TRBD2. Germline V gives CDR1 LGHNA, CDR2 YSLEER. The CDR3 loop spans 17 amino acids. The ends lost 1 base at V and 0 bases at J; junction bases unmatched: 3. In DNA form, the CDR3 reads TGCGCCAGCAGCCAAGGCTGGACTAGCGGGAGCACAGATACGCAGTATTTT. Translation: CASSQGWTSGSTDTQYF.

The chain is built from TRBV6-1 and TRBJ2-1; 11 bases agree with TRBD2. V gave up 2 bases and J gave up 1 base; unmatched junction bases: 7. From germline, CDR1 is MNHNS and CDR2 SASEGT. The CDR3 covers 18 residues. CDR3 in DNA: TGTGCCAGCAGTGAAAGTACTAGCGGGAGACCTTCCTACAATGAGCAGTTCTTC. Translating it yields CASSESTSGRPSYNEQFF.

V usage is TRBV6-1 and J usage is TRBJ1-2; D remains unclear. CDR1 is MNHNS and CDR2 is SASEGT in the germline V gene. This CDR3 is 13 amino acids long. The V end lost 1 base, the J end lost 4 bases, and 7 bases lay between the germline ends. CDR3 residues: CASSEVYSYGYTF. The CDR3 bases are TGTGCCAGCAGTGAAGTATACAGCTATGGCTACACCTTC.

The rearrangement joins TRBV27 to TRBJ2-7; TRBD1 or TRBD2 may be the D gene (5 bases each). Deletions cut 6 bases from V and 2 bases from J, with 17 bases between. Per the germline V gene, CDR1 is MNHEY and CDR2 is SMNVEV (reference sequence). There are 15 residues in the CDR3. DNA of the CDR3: TGTGCCAGCAGAACCTGGGGCCAGGAGGCCTACGAGCAGTACTTC. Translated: CASRTWGQEAYEQYF.

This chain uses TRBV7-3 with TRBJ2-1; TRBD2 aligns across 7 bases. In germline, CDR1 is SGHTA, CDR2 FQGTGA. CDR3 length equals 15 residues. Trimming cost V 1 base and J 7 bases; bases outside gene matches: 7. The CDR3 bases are TGTGCCAGCAGCTTAAGAAGCGGGACGGGGAATGAGCAGTTCTTC. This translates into CASSLRSGTGNEQFF. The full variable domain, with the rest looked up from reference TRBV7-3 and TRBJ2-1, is GAGVSQTPSNKVTEKGKYVELRCDPISGHTALYWYRQSLGQGPEFLIYFQGTGAADDSGLPNDRFFAVRPEGSVSTLKIQRTERGDSAVYLCASSLRSGTGNEQFFGPGTRLTVL.

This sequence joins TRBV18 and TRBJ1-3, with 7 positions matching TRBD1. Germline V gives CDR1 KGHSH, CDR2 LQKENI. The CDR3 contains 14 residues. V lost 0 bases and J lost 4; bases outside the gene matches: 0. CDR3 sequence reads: CASSPPDRGNTIYF. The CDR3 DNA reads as TGTGCCAGCTCACCACCGGACAGGGGAAACACCATATATTTT.

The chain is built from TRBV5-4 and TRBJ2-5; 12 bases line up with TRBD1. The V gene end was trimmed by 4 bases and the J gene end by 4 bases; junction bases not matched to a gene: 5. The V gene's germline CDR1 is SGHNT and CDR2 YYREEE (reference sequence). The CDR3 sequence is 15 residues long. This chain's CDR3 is CASSGWGQGAETQYF. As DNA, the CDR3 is TGTGCCAGCAGCGGGTGGGGACAGGGGGCAGAGACCCAGTACTTC.

Here the CDR3 DNA reads TGTGCCAGCAGGGAACAGGGGGCAGATACTGAAGCTTTCTTT. It codes for CASREQGADTEAFF. The gene calls are TRBV6-1 and TRBJ1-1, with TRBD1 identical over 9 bases. Trimming took 6 bases from V and 5 from J; bases not matched to a gene: 7. Germline V gene data show CDR1 as MNHNS and CDR2 as SASEGT. The CDR3 is 14 residues long.

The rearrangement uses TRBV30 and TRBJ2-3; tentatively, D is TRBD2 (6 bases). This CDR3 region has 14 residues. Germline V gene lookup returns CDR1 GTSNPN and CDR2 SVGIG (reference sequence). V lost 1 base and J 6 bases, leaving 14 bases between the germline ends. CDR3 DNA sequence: TGTGCCTGGAGTGATGGGGGGTTTGGGGATACGCAGTATTTT. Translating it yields CAWSDGGFGDTQYF. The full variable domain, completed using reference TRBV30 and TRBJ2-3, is SQTIHQWPATLVQPVGSPLSLECTVEGTSNPNLYWYRQAAGRGLQLLFYSVGIGQISSEVPQNLSASRPQDRQFILSSKKLLLSDSGFYLCAWSDGGFGDTQYFGPGTRLTVL.

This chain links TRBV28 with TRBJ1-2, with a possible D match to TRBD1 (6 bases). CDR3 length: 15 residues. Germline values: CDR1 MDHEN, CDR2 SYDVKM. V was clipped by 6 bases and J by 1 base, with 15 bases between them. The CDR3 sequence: CASRSTVGGNYGYTF. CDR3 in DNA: TGTGCCAGCAGATCCACAGTAGGGGGTAACTATGGCTACACCTTC.

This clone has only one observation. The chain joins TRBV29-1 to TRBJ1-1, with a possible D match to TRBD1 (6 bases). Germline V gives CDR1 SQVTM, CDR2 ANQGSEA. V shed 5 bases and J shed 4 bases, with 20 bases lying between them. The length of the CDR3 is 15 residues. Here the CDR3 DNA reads TGCAGCGTTTCCCGGGGAGGGGGGGAGAGCACTGAAGCTTTCTTT. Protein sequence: CSVSRGGGESTEAFF.

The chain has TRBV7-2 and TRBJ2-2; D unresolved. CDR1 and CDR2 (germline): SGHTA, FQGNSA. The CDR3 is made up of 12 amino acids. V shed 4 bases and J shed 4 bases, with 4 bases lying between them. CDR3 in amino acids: CASSYSTGELFF. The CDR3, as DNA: TGTGCCAGCAGCTATTCCACCGGGGAGCTGTTTTTT.

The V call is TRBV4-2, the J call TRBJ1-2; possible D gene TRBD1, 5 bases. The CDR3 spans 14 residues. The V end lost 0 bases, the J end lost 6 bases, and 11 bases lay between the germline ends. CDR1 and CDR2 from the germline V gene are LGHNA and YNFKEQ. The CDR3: CASSQEARVDGYTF. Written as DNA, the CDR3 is TGTGCCAGCAGCCAAGAAGCCAGGGTGGATGGCTACACCTTC.

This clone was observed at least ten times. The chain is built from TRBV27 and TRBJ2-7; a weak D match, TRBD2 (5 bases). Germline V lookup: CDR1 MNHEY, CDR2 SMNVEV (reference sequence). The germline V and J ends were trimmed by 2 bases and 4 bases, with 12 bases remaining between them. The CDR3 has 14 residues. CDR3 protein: CASSLLGKEYEQYF. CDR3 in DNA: TGTGCCAGCAGTTTACTCGGGAAGGAGTACGAGCAGTACTTC.

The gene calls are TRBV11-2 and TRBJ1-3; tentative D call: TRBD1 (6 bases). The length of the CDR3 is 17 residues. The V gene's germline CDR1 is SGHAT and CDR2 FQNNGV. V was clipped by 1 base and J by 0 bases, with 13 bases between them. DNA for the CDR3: TGTGCCAGCAGCTTAGTTTTCAGGGGCTTCTCTGGAAACACCATATATTTT. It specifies CASSLVFRGFSGNTIYF.

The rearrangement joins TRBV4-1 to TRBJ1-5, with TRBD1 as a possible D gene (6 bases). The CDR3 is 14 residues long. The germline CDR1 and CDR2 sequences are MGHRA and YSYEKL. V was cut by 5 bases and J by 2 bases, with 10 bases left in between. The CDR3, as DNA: TGCGCCAGCAGCATAGGGGGGGGCAATCAGCCCCAGCATTTT. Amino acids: CASSIGGGNQPQHF.

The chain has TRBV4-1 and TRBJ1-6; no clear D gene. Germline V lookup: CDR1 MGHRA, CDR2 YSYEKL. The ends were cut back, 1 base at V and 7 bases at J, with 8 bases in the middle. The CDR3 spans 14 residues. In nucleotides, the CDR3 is TGCGCCAGCAGCCAAGGGGTCCTGAATTCACCCCTCCACTTT. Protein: CASSQGVLNSPLHF.

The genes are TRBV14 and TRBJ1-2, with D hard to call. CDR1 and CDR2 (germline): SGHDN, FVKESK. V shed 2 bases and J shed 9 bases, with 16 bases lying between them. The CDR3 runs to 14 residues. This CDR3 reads CASSQNVQADRYTF. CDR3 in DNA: TGTGCCAGCAGCCAAAATGTCCAGGCGGATCGCTACACCTTC.

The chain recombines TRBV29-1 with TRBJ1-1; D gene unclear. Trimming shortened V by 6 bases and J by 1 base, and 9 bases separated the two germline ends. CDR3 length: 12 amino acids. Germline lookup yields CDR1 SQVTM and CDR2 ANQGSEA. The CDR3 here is CSVYIPNTEAFF. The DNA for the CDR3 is TGCAGCGTCTACATACCGAACACTGAAGCTTTCTTT. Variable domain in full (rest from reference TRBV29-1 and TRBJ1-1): SAVISQKPSRDICQRGTSLTIQCQVDSQVTMMFWYRQQPGQSLTLIATANQGSEATYESGFVIDKFPISRPNLTFSTLTVSNMSPEDSSIYLCSVYIPNTEAFFGQGTRLTVV.

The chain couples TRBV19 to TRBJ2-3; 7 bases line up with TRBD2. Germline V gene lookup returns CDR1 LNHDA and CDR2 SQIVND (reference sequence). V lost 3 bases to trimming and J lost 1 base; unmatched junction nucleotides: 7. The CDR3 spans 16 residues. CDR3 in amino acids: CASSIVTGGGTDTQYF. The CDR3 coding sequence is TGTGCCAGTAGTATCGTGACGGGAGGTGGCACAGATACGCAGTATTTT. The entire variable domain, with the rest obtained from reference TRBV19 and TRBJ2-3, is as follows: DGGITQSPKYLFRKEGQNVTLSCEQNLNHDAMYWYRQDPGQGLRLIYYSQIVNDFQKGDIAEGYSVSREKKESFPLTVTSAQKNPTAFYLCASSIVTGGGTDTQYFGPGTRLTVL.

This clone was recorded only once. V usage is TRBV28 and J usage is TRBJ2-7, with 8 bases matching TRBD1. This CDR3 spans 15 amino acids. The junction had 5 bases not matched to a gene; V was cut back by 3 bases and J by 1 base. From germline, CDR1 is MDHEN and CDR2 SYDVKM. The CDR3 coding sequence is TGTGCCAGCAGTTTCCAGACAGGGGTTTCCTACGAGCAGTACTTC. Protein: CASSFQTGVSYEQYF.